A single sample is the source of the 17 T cell receptor beta chains below, sequenced in a study of blood T cell repertoires in COVID-19. Using immunoSEQ multiplex PCR, the repertoire was profiled, and TCRdb retains in-frame clones only, with some absent. The sample records some 140,000 clones, around 80% being singletons. Sequenced sample: peripheral blood. Receptor source: a man between 60 and 70 years old with acute or convalescent COVID-19.

The rearrangement joins TRBV5-1 to TRBJ1-1; 10 nucleotides line up with TRBD1. The CDR3 has 16 amino acids. Germline values: CDR1 SGHRS, CDR2 YFSETQ. Germline trimming cut 5 bases from V and 6 bases from J; bases unmatched to any gene: 13. CDR3: CASRILVGDRGSEAFF. The CDR3, as DNA: TGCGCCAGCAGGATCTTGGTCGGGGACAGGGGTTCTGAAGCTTTCTTT.

The CDR3 loop is CASSPVGQPQHF. The CDR3 nucleotides read TGTGCCAGCAGTCCGGTTGGTCAGCCCCAGCATTTT. V is TRBV28 and J is TRBJ1-5; D is uncertain. CDR3 length: 12 residues. In germline, CDR1 is MDHEN, CDR2 SYDVKM. V was trimmed by 5 bases and J by 6 bases, leaving 8 bases between them.

The gene calls are TRBV5-6 and TRBJ2-5, with 8 bases that match TRBD1. The CDR3 contains 15 residues. The junction had 6 bases not matched to a gene; V was cut back by 3 bases and J by 2 bases. Germline V lookup: CDR1 SGHDT, CDR2 YYEEEE. The CDR3 region has the DNA TGTGCCAGCAGCTACATAAACAGGGGGCAAGAGACCCAGTACTTC. Its protein is CASSYINRGQETQYF.

With regard to this clone: Other nucleotide sequences in the sample specify the same CDR3. The chain is built from TRBV3-1 (or the pseudogene TRBV3-2) and TRBJ2-7; D unresolved. The V gene lost 3 bases and the J gene lost 5 bases, with 8 bases spanning the gap. CDR1 is LGHDT, CDR2 YNNKEL, per germline (reference sequence). The CDR3 is made up of 12 amino acids. This CDR3 is CASSHGLDEQYF. In nucleotides, the CDR3 is TGTGCCAGCAGCCATGGCCTGGACGAGCAGTACTTC.

V gene TRBV7-3 combines with J gene TRBJ2-1; the D is unclear. With 0 bases removed from V and 0 bases from J, the gap between germline ends came to 9 bases. The CDR3 is made up of 16 amino acids. Germline loops: CDR1 SGHTA, CDR2 FQGTGA. The CDR3 region has the DNA TGTGCCAGCAGCTTAACTGCGGCGAGCTCCTACAATGAGCAGTTCTTC. Its translation is CASSLTAASSYNEQFF.

V gene TRBV7-2 combines with J gene TRBJ2-5; D is perhaps TRBD2 (6 bases). Germline CDR1 and CDR2: SGHTA and FQGNSA. V was pared by 1 base and J by 2 bases, with 8 bases between. This CDR3 comprises 14 residues. CDR3 protein: CASSLGGAQETQYF. The CDR3 DNA reads TGTGCCAGCAGCTTAGGCGGGGCTCAAGAGACCCAGTACTTC.

The V call is TRBV19, the J call TRBJ1-5; 10 positions agree with TRBD1. The CDR3 contains 12 residues. J was trimmed by 9 bases and V by 8 bases; bases with no gene match: 4. The V gene's germline CDR1 is LNHDA and CDR2 SQIVND (reference sequence). The CDR3 DNA reads TGTGCCAGTGGGACAGGGGAGGGGCCCCAGCATTTT. Protein: CASGTGEGPQHF.

Here the CDR3 DNA reads TGTGCCTGGAGCTCAGGAGGGGCCGCCAAAAACATTCAGTACTTC. This codes for CAWSSGGAAKNIQYF. The chain uses TRBV30 and TRBJ2-4; tentatively, D is TRBD2 (6 bases). The germline V gene has CDR1 GTSNPN and CDR2 SVGIG (reference sequence). The CDR3 is 15 residues long. V was shortened by 3 bases and J by 1 base, with 13 bases between the two germline ends.

The chain has TRBV5-4 and TRBJ2-5; D remains unclear. The V gene lost 1 base and the J gene lost 0 bases, with 7 bases spanning the gap. The V gene's germline CDR1 is SGHNT and CDR2 YYREEE (reference sequence). The CDR3 totals 14 residues. The CDR3 is CASSLQTNQETQYF. As DNA, the CDR3 is TGTGCCAGCAGCTTGCAAACTAACCAAGAGACCCAGTACTTC.

This sequence joins TRBV4-3 and TRBJ1-5; D not resolved. V gave up 0 bases and J gave up 9 bases, with 9 bases separating them. Germline CDR1 is LGHNA and CDR2 is YSLEER. CDR3 length: 13 amino acids. CDR3 protein: CASSQDKALPQHF. CDR3 bases: TGCGCCAGCAGCCAAGATAAAGCACTGCCCCAGCATTTT.

The gene calls are TRBV19 and TRBJ1-5; D is uncertain. The V gene's germline CDR1 is LNHDA and CDR2 SQIVND (reference sequence). V lost 4 bases to trimming and J lost 0 bases, with 7 bases between them. The CDR3 has 14 amino acids. The DNA of the CDR3 is TGTGCCAGTAGTAGGGAGTATAGCAATCAGCCCCAGCATTTT. Its translation: CASSREYSNQPQHF.

This clone has a single count. The gene calls are TRBV6-5 and TRBJ2-1; TRBD2 matches at 7 bases. V shed 8 bases, J shed 3 bases, and the junction held 10 bases outside the gene matches. CDR1 and CDR2 (germline): MNHEY, SVGAGI. The CDR3 spans 15 residues. The CDR3 loop reads CASGTIGGNYNEQFF. DNA of the CDR3: TGTGCCAGCGGCACGATCGGGGGGAACTACAATGAGCAGTTCTTC.

The chain links TRBV12-3 or TRBV12-4 to TRBJ1-2, with D tentatively TRBD1 (5 bases). The V and J ends lost 5 bases and 8 bases respectively, with 15 bases between them. CDR3 length equals 13 residues. CDR3 protein: CASSERGEGGYTF. The CDR3 DNA is TGTGCCAGCAGTGAAAGGGGTGAAGGAGGCTACACCTTC.

The V gene is TRBV3-1 (or the pseudogene TRBV3-2), the J gene TRBJ2-3, with D perhaps matching TRBD2 (6 bases). The CDR3 consists of 20 residues. V was pared by 3 bases and J by 0 bases, with 25 bases between. CDR1 is LGHDT and CDR2 is YNNKEL in the germline V gene (reference sequence). The CDR3 DNA reads TGTGCCAGCAGCCAGACGATCCCCACTGCGGTAGCGGCTAGCACAGATACGCAGTATTTT. Protein sequence: CASSQTIPTAVAASTDTQYF.

This clone was detected only once. The rearrangement links TRBV4-3 to TRBJ2-5; TRBD2 matches 8 bases. The CDR3 is made up of 15 amino acids. Germline CDR1 reads LGHNA; CDR2 reads YSLEER. The trim removed 0 bases at V and 9 bases at J, leaving 9 bases unmatched. In nucleotides, the CDR3 is TGCGCCAGCAGCCAAGATGTGGACAACGGGGGGGCCCAGTACTTC. Translated, it gives CASSQDVDNGGAQYF.

V is TRBV29-1 and J is TRBJ1-1; 7 nucleotides agree with TRBD1. CDR3 size: 15 residues. Per the germline V gene, CDR1 is SQVTM and CDR2 is ANQGSEA. The junction had 12 bases not matched to a gene; V was cut back by 5 bases and J by 3 bases. In DNA, the CDR3 is TGCAGCGTTAACAAAGGGGGCGTGCGTCACACTGAAGCTTTCTTT. Amino acids: CSVNKGGVRHTEAFF.

The chain recombines TRBV12-3 or TRBV12-4 with TRBJ2-1; no firm D call. The V and J ends lost 3 bases and 7 bases respectively, with 10 bases between them. The CDR3 is 13 residues long. CDR3 amino acids: CASSFPLRNEQFF. In DNA, the CDR3 is TGTGCCAGCAGTTTCCCCCTTCGGAATGAGCAGTTCTTC.